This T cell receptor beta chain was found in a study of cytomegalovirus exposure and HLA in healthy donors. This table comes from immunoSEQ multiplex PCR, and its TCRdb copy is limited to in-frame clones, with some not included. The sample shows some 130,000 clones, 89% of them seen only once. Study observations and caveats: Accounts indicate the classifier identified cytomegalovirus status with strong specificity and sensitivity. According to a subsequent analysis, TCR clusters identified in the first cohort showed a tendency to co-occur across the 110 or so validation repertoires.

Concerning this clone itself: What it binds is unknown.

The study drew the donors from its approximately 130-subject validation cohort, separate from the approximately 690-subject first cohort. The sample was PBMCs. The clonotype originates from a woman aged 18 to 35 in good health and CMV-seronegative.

CDR3 sequence: CASSLPGFTPNTGELFF. CDR3 DNA: TGCGCCAGCAGCTTGCCAGGGTTTACTCCGAACACCGGGGAGCTGTTTTTT. The chain employs TRBV5-1 and TRBJ2-2; a possible D gene is TRBD1 (5 bases). The germline CDR1 and CDR2 sequences are SGHRS and YFSETQ. The V end lost 1 base, the J end lost 0 bases, and 13 bases lay between the germline ends. This CDR3 comprises 17 residues.